This entry describes one TCR beta chain. The assay was immunoSEQ multiplex PCR, and TCRdb's table has in-frame clones only and misses some. This table holds 150,000 or so clones, around 85% found once. This entry comes from a study of blood T cell repertoires in COVID-19. J gave up 9 bases and V 1 base, and 7 bases lay outside the gene matches. The CDR3 loop spans 15 amino acids. The germline gives CDR1 GTSNPN, CDR2 SVGIG (reference sequence). Sample: peripheral blood. V and J are TRBV30 and TRBJ1-6; 9 bases fit TRBD1. This TCR was recovered from a woman between 55 and 75 years old with acute or convalescent COVID-19. The CDR3 DNA sequence: TGTGCCTGGAGTGGGCGACAGGGGGTTAGTTCACCCCTCCACTTT. This translates into CAWSGRQGVSSPLHF.